The entry below describes one T cell receptor beta chain. What it binds is unknown. The data derive from a study of chemoradiotherapy in HPV16-positive cancers. The wider study: A couple of HPV16-positive patients' cells yielded candidate HPV-specific clones and common motifs.

Sequencing was performed with immunoSEQ multiplex PCR; in TCRdb, only in-frame clones are kept and a portion is missing. The sample carries about 1,100 clones, 75% to 85% recorded once. Repertoires were sampled repeatedly during chemoradiotherapy. The CDR3 length is 14 residues. The germline V gene has CDR1 SGHVS and CDR2 FQNEAQ. The germline V and J ends were trimmed by 0 bases and 3 bases, with 6 bases remaining between them. General study findings and limits: Candidate HPV-specific clones and E7-related TCR motifs grew in tumor during treatment.

The source of this sequence is a human donor with HPV-associated anogenital cancer. The genes are TRBV7-8 and TRBJ1-5; the D is unclear. Sequences were derived from tumor tissue, sampled from a patient who underwent chemoradiotherapy. The CDR3 region is CASSLAGSNQPQHF. The DNA of the CDR3 is TGTGCCAGCAGCTTAGCCGGGTCCAATCAGCCCCAGCATTTT. Supplemented by reference TRBV7-8 and TRBJ1-5, the full variable domain reads GAGVSQSPRYKVAKRGQDVALRCDPISGHVSLFWYQQALGQGPEFLTYFQNEAQLDKSGLPSDRFFAERPEGSVSTLKIQRTQQEDSAVYLCASSLAGSNQPQHFGDGTRLSIL.